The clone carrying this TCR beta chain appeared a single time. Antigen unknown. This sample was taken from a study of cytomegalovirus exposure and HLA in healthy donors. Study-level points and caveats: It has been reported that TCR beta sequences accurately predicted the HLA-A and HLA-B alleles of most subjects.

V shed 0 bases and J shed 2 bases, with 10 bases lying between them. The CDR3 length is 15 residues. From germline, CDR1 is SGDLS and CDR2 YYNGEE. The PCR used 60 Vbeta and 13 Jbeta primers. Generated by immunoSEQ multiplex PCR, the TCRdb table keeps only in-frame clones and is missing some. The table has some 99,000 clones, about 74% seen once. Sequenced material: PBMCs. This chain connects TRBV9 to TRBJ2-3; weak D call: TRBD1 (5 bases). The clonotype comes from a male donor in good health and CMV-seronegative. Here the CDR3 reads CASSVVGHATDTQYF. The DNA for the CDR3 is TGTGCCAGCAGCGTAGTCGGACACGCCACAGATACGCAGTATTTT.